A selection of T cell receptor beta chains follows, all from one sample in a study of blood T cell repertoires in COVID-19. Sequencing was performed with immunoSEQ multiplex PCR; in TCRdb, only in-frame clones are kept and a portion is missing. The sample holds about 200,000 clones, around 84% seen once. The specimen sequenced was peripheral blood. The origin of the receptors is a man of 80 years or more with acute or convalescent COVID-19. CDR3s include the opening cysteine and the closing phenylalanine or tryptophan. Each record gives: CDR3 protein, V gene, J gene, clone size. Clone sizes are given selectively: once, few, many, or a class where the clone is expanded.

CDR3 protein: CASSLPGGTEAFF
V gene: TRBV12-3/TRBV12-4
J gene: TRBJ1-1
clone size: NA

CDR3 protein: CASSYSIKVGFYGSGETQYF
V gene: TRBV6-2/TRBV6-3
J gene: TRBJ2-5
clone size: NA

CDR3 protein: CASSPNAGGYHEQYF
V gene: TRBV5-4
J gene: TRBJ2-7
clone size: NA

CDR3 protein: CASSLVGTKADTQYF
V gene: TRBV7-2
J gene: TRBJ2-3
clone size: NA

CDR3 protein: CASGSMTSGRINEQFF
V gene: TRBV12-5
J gene: TRBJ2-1
clone size: NA

CDR3 protein: CASSLGQGVLHEQYF
V gene: TRBV18
J gene: TRBJ2-7
clone size: NA

CDR3 protein: CAWNAGPNQPQHF
V gene: TRBV30
J gene: TRBJ1-5
clone size: NA

CDR3 protein: CASSLRTSGIPYNEQFF
V gene: TRBV27
J gene: TRBJ2-1
clone size: once

CDR3 protein: CASSRQGASGELFF
V gene: TRBV11-1
J gene: TRBJ2-2
clone size: NA

CDR3 protein: CASRRVSGNTIYF
V gene: TRBV6-5
J gene: TRBJ1-3
clone size: few

CDR3 protein: CASSVQTGGSYYGYTF
V gene: TRBV9
J gene: TRBJ1-2
clone size: NA

CDR3 protein: CASSRLGTTGELFF
V gene: TRBV7-3
J gene: TRBJ2-2
clone size: NA